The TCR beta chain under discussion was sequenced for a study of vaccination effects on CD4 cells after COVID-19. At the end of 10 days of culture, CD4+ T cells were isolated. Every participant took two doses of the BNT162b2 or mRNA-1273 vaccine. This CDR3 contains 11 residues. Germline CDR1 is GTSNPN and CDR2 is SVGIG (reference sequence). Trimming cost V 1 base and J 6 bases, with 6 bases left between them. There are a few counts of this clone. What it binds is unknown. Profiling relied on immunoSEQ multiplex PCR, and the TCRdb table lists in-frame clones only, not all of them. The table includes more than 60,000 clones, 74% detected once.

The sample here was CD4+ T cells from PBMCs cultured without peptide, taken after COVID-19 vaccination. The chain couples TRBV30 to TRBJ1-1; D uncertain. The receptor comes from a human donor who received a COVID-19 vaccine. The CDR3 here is CAWSGPAEAFF. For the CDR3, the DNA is TGTGCCTGGAGTGGTCCAGCTGAAGCTTTCTTT.